This note documents a single T cell receptor (beta chain) sequence. Libraries were prepared by immunoSEQ multiplex PCR; TCRdb keeps only in-frame clonotypes and omits some of them. Of tens of thousands of clones detected, 91% appear once; the ten largest clones hold around 2%. The sampling schedule covered blood at baseline, cycle 4 day 1, and cycle 7 day 1. CDR3 length equals 15 residues. V was shortened by 3 bases and J by 1 base, with 12 bases between the two germline ends. CDR1 and CDR2 from the germline V gene are ENHRY and SYGVKD. The source of the sample is a study of OX40 agonist ivuxolimab in advanced cancers.

The sample consisted of CD4+ or CD8+ T cells sorted from blood, taken in a trial of the OX40 agonist ivuxolimab. The rearrangement joins TRBV10-3 to TRBJ2-5; a possible D gene is TRBD1 (6 bases). The TCR was taken from an adult with an advanced solid tumor such as melanoma, head and neck, liver or kidney cancer. CDR3 loop: CAISDKGRGQETQYF. The DNA of the CDR3 is TGTGCCATCAGTGATAAGGGCAGGGGCCAAGAGACCCAGTACTTC.